The rows below give T cell receptor beta chains drawn from one sample of a study of blood T cell repertoires in COVID-19. Assay used: immunoSEQ multiplex PCR; TCRdb lists only in-frame clones, some missing. The data show over 250,000 clones, around four fifths seen once. Source material: peripheral blood. The receptors were gathered from a woman in her forties or fifties who had recovered from COVID-19. Each CDR3 is given with its conserved first and last residue. D genes are given only for firm matches. Rows give clone size only sometimes, using once, few, many, or a class for an expanded clone.

d_call: NA; j_call: TRBJ1-1; v_call: TRBV5-6; clone_size: NA; cdr3_aa: CASSLYGGTEAFF; cdr3_nt: TGTGCCAGCAGCCTATATGGGGGGACTGAAGCTTTCTTT
d_call: NA; j_call: TRBJ1-1; v_call: TRBV30; clone_size: NA; cdr3_aa: CAWSVARNTEAFF; cdr3_nt: TGTGCCTGGAGTGTAGCCCGGAACACTGAAGCTTTCTTT
d_call: TRBD1; j_call: TRBJ1-1; v_call: TRBV7-9; clone_size: NA; cdr3_aa: CASSLYRGVGTEAFF; cdr3_nt: TGTGCCAGCAGCTTATACAGGGGGGTTGGCACTGAAGCTTTCTTT
d_call: NA; j_call: TRBJ2-2; v_call: TRBV4-3; clone_size: NA; cdr3_aa: CASSQEKAGYGELFF; cdr3_nt: TGCGCCAGCAGCCAAGAGAAGGCGGGGTACGGGGAGCTGTTTTTT
d_call: TRBD2; j_call: TRBJ2-3; v_call: TRBV6-2/TRBV6-3; clone_size: once; cdr3_aa: CASSLPFSGTAGTQYF; cdr3_nt: TGTGCCAGCAGCTTACCCTTCAGCGGGACGGCCGGAACGCAGTATTTT
d_call: TRBD1; j_call: TRBJ1-4; v_call: TRBV5-1; clone_size: NA; cdr3_aa: CASSLQGGVGEKLFF; cdr3_nt: TGCGCCAGCAGCTTGCAGGGGGGCGTGGGTGAAAAACTGTTTTTT
d_call: NA; j_call: TRBJ2-1; v_call: TRBV29-1; clone_size: few; cdr3_aa: CSVGTSRHNEQFF; cdr3_nt: TGCAGCGTTGGTACTAGCCGCCACAATGAGCAGTTCTTC
d_call: NA; j_call: TRBJ2-1; v_call: TRBV5-4; clone_size: NA; cdr3_aa: CASSPQGGLLAGFNEQFF; cdr3_nt: TGTGCCAGCAGCCCCCAGGGGGGACTCTTAGCTGGGTTCAATGAGCAGTTCTTC
d_call: TRBD1; j_call: TRBJ1-2; v_call: TRBV27; clone_size: NA; cdr3_aa: CASSRGTGGNYGYTF; cdr3_nt: TGTGCCAGCAGTCGGGGGACAGGAGGTAACTATGGCTACACCTTC
d_call: TRBD2; j_call: TRBJ2-7; v_call: TRBV5-6; clone_size: NA; cdr3_aa: CASSSGLAREQYF; cdr3_nt: TGTGCCAGCAGCTCCGGACTAGCTCGCGAGCAGTACTTC
d_call: TRBD2; j_call: TRBJ2-5; v_call: TRBV5-1; clone_size: NA; cdr3_aa: CASSPTGTSGGETQYF; cdr3_nt: TGCGCCAGCAGCCCCACCGGGACTAGTGGGGGAGAGACCCAGTACTTC
d_call: NA; j_call: TRBJ2-5; v_call: TRBV4-1; clone_size: NA; cdr3_aa: CASSCPGYQETQYF; cdr3_nt: TGCGCCAGCAGCTGTCCAGGGTACCAAGAGACCCAGTACTTC
d_call: TRBD2; j_call: TRBJ2-7; v_call: TRBV18; clone_size: NA; cdr3_aa: CASSPRGLAGEYEQYF; cdr3_nt: TGTGCCAGCTCACCACGTGGGCTAGCGGGGGAATACGAGCAGTACTTC
d_call: NA; j_call: TRBJ2-1; v_call: TRBV2; clone_size: NA; cdr3_aa: CASSRESAEQFF; cdr3_nt: TGTGCCAGCAGTCGGGAGTCTGCTGAGCAGTTCTTC
d_call: TRBD2; j_call: TRBJ2-5; v_call: TRBV7-9; clone_size: NA; cdr3_aa: CASSPTGLAGQETQYF; cdr3_nt: TGTGCCAGCAGCCCAACTGGGCTAGCGGGGCAAGAGACCCAGTACTTC
d_call: NA; j_call: TRBJ2-6; v_call: TRBV29-1; clone_size: few; cdr3_aa: CSVADYSGANVLTF; cdr3_nt: TGCAGCGTTGCAGACTACTCTGGGGCCAACGTCCTGACTTTC
d_call: NA; j_call: TRBJ2-5; v_call: TRBV7-2; clone_size: NA; cdr3_aa: CASSGIGAETQYF; cdr3_nt: TGTGCCAGCAGCGGAATTGGGGCAGAGACCCAGTACTTC
d_call: NA; j_call: TRBJ1-1; v_call: TRBV11-3; clone_size: NA; cdr3_aa: CASSPDHGRPTEAFF; cdr3_nt: TGTGCCAGCAGCCCAGATCACGGCAGGCCCACTGAAGCTTTCTTT
d_call: TRBD2; j_call: TRBJ2-5; v_call: TRBV6-5; clone_size: NA; cdr3_aa: CASSYSGGETQYF; cdr3_nt: TGTGCCAGCAGTTACTCGGGAGGGGAGACCCAGTACTTC
d_call: NA; j_call: TRBJ2-3; v_call: TRBV24-1; clone_size: NA; cdr3_aa: CATSDLSRSDTQYF; cdr3_nt: TGTGCCACCAGTGATTTGAGTCGGTCAGATACGCAGTATTTT
d_call: NA; j_call: TRBJ1-1; v_call: TRBV4-1; clone_size: NA; cdr3_aa: CASSKGIAGTEAFF; cdr3_nt: TGCGCCAGCAGCAAAGGGATCGCGGGGACTGAAGCTTTCTTT
d_call: NA; j_call: TRBJ2-7; v_call: TRBV6-2/TRBV6-3; clone_size: NA; cdr3_aa: CASSFDVDRAYEQYF; cdr3_nt: TGTGCCAGCAGTTTCGATGTGGACAGAGCCTACGAGCAGTACTTC
d_call: TRBD1; j_call: TRBJ2-7; v_call: TRBV7-9; clone_size: NA; cdr3_aa: CASAGDSGLGQYF; cdr3_nt: TGTGCCAGCGCAGGGGACAGTGGCCTAGGGCAGTACTTC
d_call: TRBD1; j_call: TRBJ1-1; v_call: TRBV6-5; clone_size: NA; cdr3_aa: CASTLTGSTEAFF; cdr3_nt: TGTGCCAGCACCCTGACAGGGAGCACTGAAGCTTTCTTT
d_call: NA; j_call: TRBJ1-1; v_call: TRBV12-3/TRBV12-4; clone_size: NA; cdr3_aa: CASSYQGNTEAFF; cdr3_nt: TGTGCCAGCAGTTATCAGGGGAACACTGAAGCTTTCTTT
d_call: NA; j_call: TRBJ1-5; v_call: TRBV23-1; clone_size: once; cdr3_aa: CASNGGVQPQHF; cdr3_nt: TGCGCCAGCAACGGGGGGGTTCAGCCCCAGCATTTT